This record looks at one T cell receptor beta chain sequence and its context. The data were taken from a study of shared clonotypes between healthy human individuals. Overall study: Each donor contributed plates that comprised three CD4 naive, three CD4 memory, two CD8 naive and one CD8 memory.

Losses at the gene ends were 6 bases for V and 4 bases for J; bases not matched to a gene: 9. CDR3 size: 16 residues. From germline, CDR1 is MDHEN and CDR2 SYDVKM. Deep was the level at which the assay was run. Assay: immunoSEQ multiplex PCR; the TCRdb copy retains only in-frame clones and omits some. The sample includes roughly 2.1 million clones, 85% to 95% seen only once; the top ten take around 1.7%. CD45RO-negative cells were positively selected for CCR7, leaving out terminally differentiated effector memory CD45RA+ cells. Sequencing input: naive CD8+ T cells from PBMCs. This clonotype originated in a young man in good health. Some clones in this sample may be carry-over from other donors' samples. This chain joins TRBV28 and TRBJ2-4, with TRBD2 matching over 10 bases. The CDR3 region is CASSPASGRYKNIQYF. The CDR3 nucleotides read TGTGCCAGCAGCCCTGCTAGCGGGAGATATAAAAACATTCAGTACTTC.